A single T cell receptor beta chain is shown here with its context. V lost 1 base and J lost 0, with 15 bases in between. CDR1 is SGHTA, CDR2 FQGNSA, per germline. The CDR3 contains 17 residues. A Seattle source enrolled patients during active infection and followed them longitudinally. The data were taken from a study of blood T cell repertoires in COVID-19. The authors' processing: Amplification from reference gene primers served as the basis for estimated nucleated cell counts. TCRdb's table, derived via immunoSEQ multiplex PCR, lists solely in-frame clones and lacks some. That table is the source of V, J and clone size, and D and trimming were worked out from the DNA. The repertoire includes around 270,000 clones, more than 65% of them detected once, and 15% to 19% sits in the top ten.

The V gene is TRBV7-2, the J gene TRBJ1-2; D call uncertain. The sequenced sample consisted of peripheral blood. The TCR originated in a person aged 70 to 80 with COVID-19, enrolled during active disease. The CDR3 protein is CASSLVSSQITNYGYTF. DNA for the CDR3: TGTGCCAGCAGCTTAGTGTCGTCGCAGATTACTAACTATGGCTACACCTTC.